Here is one T cell receptor (beta chain) with its context. Its cognate antigen is unknown. The sample belongs to a study of blood T cells in healthy people across ages. Findings and limits, study-wide: Since the PBMCs were unsorted, naive and antigen-experienced cells could not be conclusively compared. Naive CD4+ cells and diversity were both higher in long-lived donors than in aged donors.

Sample-barcoded 5' priming and a J-beta primer mix drove a second PCR of about 7 to 12 cycles. No fewer than 2.5 million CDR3-containing paired-end reads came from each sample. One entry per CDR3 protein results from TCRdb running MiXCR on the 5' RACE reads. The data contain approximately 690,000 distinct CDR3 sequences, over 40% of them singletons. The germline CDR1 and CDR2 sequences are MNHEY and SVGEGT. The CDR3 contains 13 residues. V shed 7 bases and J shed 9 bases, with 16 bases lying between them. No fewer than 7 million PBMCs went into each sample. The material sequenced was blood. The TCR sequence derives from a man of 80 years or more in good health. J is TRBJ2-1 and V is TRBV6-2 or TRBV6-3, with D maybe TRBD2 (6 bases). The CDR3, as DNA: TGTGCCAGCAAGGACTGGAGGGCCATTGAGCAGTTCTTC. Encoded protein: CASKDWRAIEQFF.